These 20 T cell receptor beta chains originate from one sample sequenced in a study of blood T cell repertoires in COVID-19. Sequencing used immunoSEQ multiplex PCR; TCRdb keeps in-frame clones, though not all of them. Among under 150,000 clones listed, around nine tenths were seen once. Sequenced: peripheral blood. The source is a man aged 65-85 years with active COVID-19.

This clone was observed a handful of times. The chain uses TRBV6-5 and TRBJ2-7; 8 nucleotides match TRBD1. From germline, CDR1 is MNHEY and CDR2 SVGAGI. The CDR3 covers 13 residues. J gave up 7 bases and V 6 bases, and 8 bases lay outside the gene matches. CDR3 DNA sequence: TGTGCCAGCAGCCCCAGGGGGCAGCGGGAGCAGTACTTC. It encodes CASSPRGQREQYF.

The rearrangement joins TRBV7-9 to TRBJ2-7, with D possibly TRBD2 on 6 matching bases. The germline CDR1 and CDR2 sequences are SEHNR and FQNEAQ (reference sequence). The CDR3 loop spans 12 amino acids. Trimming removed 11 bases from V and 6 bases from J, with 17 bases in between. The CDR3 region is CAWSAGYGEQYF. The CDR3, as DNA: TGTGCCTGGTCGGCGGGATATGGCGAGCAGTACTTC.

The chain uses TRBV5-1 and TRBJ2-7; 8 bases fit TRBD1. The trim removed 7 bases at V and 3 bases at J, leaving 6 bases unmatched. The germline V gene encodes CDR1 SGHRS and CDR2 YFSETQ. The CDR3 covers 13 residues. The CDR3 reads CASARTGIYEQYF. CDR3 DNA: TGCGCCAGCGCGCGGACAGGGATCTACGAGCAGTACTTC. Full variable domain (missing parts from reference TRBV5-1 and TRBJ2-7): KAGVTQTPRYLIKTRGQQVTLSCSPISGHRSVSWYQQTPGQGLQFLFEYFSETQRNKGNFPGRFSGRQFSNSRSEMNVSTLELGDSALYLCASARTGIYEQYFGPGTRLTVT.

The chain joins TRBV18 to TRBJ1-3; no firm D call. Germline V gene lookup returns CDR1 KGHSH and CDR2 LQKENI. The ends were cut back, 5 bases at V and 0 bases at J, with 5 bases in the middle. The CDR3 consists of 13 residues. In DNA form, the CDR3 reads TGTGCCAGCTCAAATCGCTCTGGAAACACCATATATTTT. Translated, it gives CASSNRSGNTIYF. The full variable domain, with the rest looked up from reference TRBV18 and TRBJ1-3, is NAGVMQNPRHLVRRRGQEARLRCSPMKGHSHVYWYRQLPEEGLKFMVYLQKENIIDESGMPKERFSAEFPKEGPSILRIQQVVRGDSAAYFCASSNRSGNTIYFGEGSWLTVV.

The chain carries TRBV28 and TRBJ2-6, with 12 bases that match TRBD2. The V and J ends lost 6 bases and 4 bases, in that order; junction bases with no gene match: 10. The CDR3 is 18 residues long. In germline, CDR1 is MDHEN, CDR2 SYDVKM. The CDR3 region has the DNA TGTGCCAGCAGGTCGCCTAGCGGGAGGGCCACCGGGGCCAACGTCCTGACTTTC. It is translated as CASRSPSGRATGANVLTF.

The rearrangement joins TRBV28 to TRBJ2-5; TRBD2 might be the D (6 bases). The CDR3 loop spans 14 amino acids. Germline lookup yields CDR1 MDHEN and CDR2 SYDVKM. The germline V and J ends were trimmed by 2 bases and 5 bases, with 12 bases remaining between them. The CDR3 nucleotides are TGTGCCAGCAGTTTAGCGCCGGGGGATGAGACCCAGTACTTC. Translation gives CASSLAPGDETQYF. The full variable domain, rest sourced from reference TRBV28 and TRBJ2-5, is DVKVTQSSRYLVKRTGEKVFLECVQDMDHENMFWYRQDPGLGLRLIYFSYDVKMKEKGDIPEGYSVSREKKERFSLILESASTNQTSMYLCASSLAPGDETQYFGPGTRLLVL.

This clone was seen once. V gene TRBV7-9 combines with J gene TRBJ2-7; D possibly corresponds to TRBD1 (6 bases). The CDR3 covers 14 residues. Trimming left V 4 bases short and J 3 bases short, with 13 bases between. Germline lookup yields CDR1 SEHNR and CDR2 FQNEAQ (reference sequence). The CDR3 DNA sequence: TGTGCCAGCAGCTCCTTGACAGGCTACTACGAGCAGTACTTC. This gives the protein CASSSLTGYYEQYF.

CDR3 loop: CAISEASGTRTEAFF. The CDR3 DNA sequence: TGTGCCATCAGTGAGGCATCCGGGACAAGGACTGAAGCTTTCTTT. The chain recombines TRBV10-3 with TRBJ1-1; a possible D gene is TRBD1 (6 bases). In germline, CDR1 is ENHRY, CDR2 SYGVKD. Trimming removed 2 bases at V and 5 bases at J, with 15 bases between. The CDR3 loop spans 15 amino acids.

The rearrangement uses TRBV27 and TRBJ2-2; TRBD2 agrees at 14 bases. The CDR3 contains 15 residues. V lost 6 bases, J lost 7 bases, and 4 bases stayed unmatched. Germline values: CDR1 MNHEY, CDR2 SMNVEV (reference sequence). In DNA form, the CDR3 reads TGTGCCAGCAGAACGGGACTAGCGGGAGTCGGGGAGCTGTTTTTT. It yields the protein CASRTGLAGVGELFF.

The chain uses TRBV3-1 (or the pseudogene TRBV3-2) and TRBJ2-7, with D perhaps TRBD1 (6 bases). V was trimmed by 5 bases and J by 12 bases, leaving 20 bases between them. The CDR3 has 13 residues. Germline lookup yields CDR1 LGHDT and CDR2 YNNKEL (reference sequence). Here the CDR3 reads CASSKTGTQGLYF. In nucleotides, the CDR3 is TGTGCCAGCAGCAAGACCGGGACCCAGGGGCTGTACTTC.

The genes are TRBV12-3 or TRBV12-4 and TRBJ1-2, with 7 positions matching TRBD1. CDR3 length: 12 amino acids. Trimming took 4 bases from V and 7 from J; bases not matched to a gene: 3. The CDR3 DNA is TGTGCCAGCAGTTCCGACAGGGCTGGCTACACCTTC. Its protein is CASSSDRAGYTF.

This chain uses TRBV28 with TRBJ2-3, with a weak D call TRBD2 (5 bases). CDR1 is MDHEN, CDR2 SYDVKM, per germline. The germline V and J ends were trimmed by 1 base and 8 bases, with 7 bases remaining between them. The CDR3 is 12 amino acids. This chain's CDR3 is CASSLSEGTQYF. In DNA, the CDR3 is TGTGCCAGCAGTTTATCAGAGGGTACGCAGTATTTT.

This clone was seen only once. The V call is TRBV27, the J call TRBJ1-4, with a possible D match to TRBD1 (5 bases). The length of the CDR3 is 15 residues. Per germline, CDR1 MNHEY and CDR2 SMNVEV (reference sequence). V shed 6 bases and J shed 0 bases, with 11 bases lying between them. This chain's CDR3 is CASSFGTATNEKLFF. For the CDR3, the DNA is TGTGCCAGCAGCTTTGGGACTGCAACTAATGAAAAACTGTTTTTT.

This chain links TRBV18 with TRBJ2-1; 8 bases map to TRBD1. The V gene's germline CDR1 is KGHSH and CDR2 LQKENI. The CDR3 totals 17 residues. V dropped 1 base and J dropped 8; count of bases not matched to a gene: 13. CDR3: CASSPLLGQGGRDEQFF. In DNA, the CDR3 is TGTGCCAGCTCACCACTGCTAGGACAGGGAGGCCGAGATGAGCAGTTCTTC. The full variable domain, its missing parts supplied by reference TRBV18 and TRBJ2-1, is NAGVMQNPRHLVRRRGQEARLRCSPMKGHSHVYWYRQLPEEGLKFMVYLQKENIIDESGMPKERFSAEFPKEGPSILRIQQVVRGDSAAYFCASSPLLGQGGRDEQFFGPGTRLTVL.

Here the CDR3 DNA reads TGTGCCAGCAGCCAAGCCGGGAATCGGTACGAGCAGTACTTC. Residues: CASSQAGNRYEQYF. The V call is TRBV3-1 (or the pseudogene TRBV3-2), the J call TRBJ2-7; the D gene is possibly TRBD2 (5 bases). CDR3 length: 14 amino acids. V lost 1 base and J 4 bases, leaving 11 bases between the germline ends. Germline-derived CDR1 and CDR2 are LGHDT and YNNKEL (reference sequence).

For the CDR3, the DNA is TGTGCCAGCAGCATTATTAGCCCCGGGGAGCTGTTTTTT. This translates into CASSIISPGELFF. The chain joins TRBV28 to TRBJ2-2; D unresolved. V was cut by 6 bases and J by 6 bases, with 11 bases left in between. CDR1 is MDHEN and CDR2 is SYDVKM in the germline V gene. The length of the CDR3 is 13 residues.

The gene calls are TRBV6-2 or TRBV6-3 and TRBJ2-5, with a weak D call TRBD1 (6 bases). The germline V and J ends were trimmed by 0 bases and 5 bases, with 10 bases remaining between them. CDR3 size: 14 residues. The V gene's germline CDR1 is MNHEY and CDR2 SVGEGT. CDR3 sequence (DNA): TGTGCCAGCAGTTACTCGCAGGGGTCGGAGACCCAGTACTTC. Translation: CASSYSQGSETQYF.

The V call is TRBV28, the J call TRBJ2-7; maybe TRBD2 (7 bases). Per the germline V gene, CDR1 is MDHEN and CDR2 is SYDVKM. The CDR3 contains 15 residues. Trimming removed 5 bases at V and 2 bases at J, with 16 bases between. CDR3 protein: CASSPAGTYPYEQYF. CDR3 DNA: TGTGCCAGCAGTCCAGCGGGGACATACCCCTACGAGCAGTACTTC.

On this clone itself: One junction end disagrees with the germline gene, perhaps due to a read error. The chain recombines TRBV4-2 with TRBJ1-3; D is perhaps TRBD1 (5 bases). CDR3 size: 15 residues. Per germline, CDR1 LGHNA and CDR2 YNFKEQ. In nucleotides, the CDR3 is TGTGCCAGCAGCCTGAACGCGGGGGGTGGAGACACCATATATTTT. Protein sequence: CASSLNAGGGDTIYF.

This clone was detected a few times. V and J are TRBV11-3 and TRBJ1-4; weak D call: TRBD1 (6 bases). Trimming removed 1 base at V and 2 bases at J, with 11 bases between. CDR3 length: 16 amino acids. Looked up from germline, CDR1 is SGHNT and CDR2 is YENEEA. The CDR3 DNA sequence: TGTGCCAGCAGCTTAGCACAGGGTAGGACTAATGAAAAACTGTTTTTT. This translates into CASSLAQGRTNEKLFF.